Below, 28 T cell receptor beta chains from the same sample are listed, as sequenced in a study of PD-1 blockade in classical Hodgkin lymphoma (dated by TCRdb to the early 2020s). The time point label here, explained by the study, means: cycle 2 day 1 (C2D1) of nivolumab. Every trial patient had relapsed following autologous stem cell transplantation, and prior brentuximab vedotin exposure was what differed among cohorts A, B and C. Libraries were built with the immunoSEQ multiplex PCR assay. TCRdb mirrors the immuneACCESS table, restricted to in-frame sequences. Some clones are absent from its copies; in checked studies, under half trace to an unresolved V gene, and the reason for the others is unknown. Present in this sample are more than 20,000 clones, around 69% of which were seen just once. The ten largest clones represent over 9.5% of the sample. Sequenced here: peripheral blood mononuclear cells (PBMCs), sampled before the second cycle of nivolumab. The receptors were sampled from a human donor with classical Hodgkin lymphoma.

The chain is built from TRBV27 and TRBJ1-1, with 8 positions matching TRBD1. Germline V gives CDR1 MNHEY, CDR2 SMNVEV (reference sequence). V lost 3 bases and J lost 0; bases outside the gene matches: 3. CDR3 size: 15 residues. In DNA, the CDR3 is TGTGCCAGCAGTTTTGGGGACAGGTTGAACACTGAAGCTTTCTTT. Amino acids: CASSFGDRLNTEAFF.

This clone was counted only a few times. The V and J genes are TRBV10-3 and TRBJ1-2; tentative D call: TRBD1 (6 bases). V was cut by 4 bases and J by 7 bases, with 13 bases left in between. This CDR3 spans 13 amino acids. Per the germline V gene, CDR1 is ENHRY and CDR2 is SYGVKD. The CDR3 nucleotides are TGTGCCATCAGTGGGCAGGACAGACTTGGCTACACCTTC. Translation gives CAISGQDRLGYTF.

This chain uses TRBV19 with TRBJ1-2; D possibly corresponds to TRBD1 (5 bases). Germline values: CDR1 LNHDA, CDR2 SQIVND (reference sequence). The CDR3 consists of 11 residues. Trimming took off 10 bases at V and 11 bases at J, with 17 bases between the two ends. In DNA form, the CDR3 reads TGTGCCACCACGTCGGGACGACTGTACACCTTC. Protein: CATTSGRLYTF.

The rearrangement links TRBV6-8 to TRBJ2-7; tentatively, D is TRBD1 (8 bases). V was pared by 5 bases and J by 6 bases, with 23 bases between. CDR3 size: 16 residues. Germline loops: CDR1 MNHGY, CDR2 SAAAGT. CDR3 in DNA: TGTGCCAGCAGTACAACTCAATCGGACAGGGAGGGCGAGCAGTACTTC. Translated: CASSTTQSDREGEQYF.

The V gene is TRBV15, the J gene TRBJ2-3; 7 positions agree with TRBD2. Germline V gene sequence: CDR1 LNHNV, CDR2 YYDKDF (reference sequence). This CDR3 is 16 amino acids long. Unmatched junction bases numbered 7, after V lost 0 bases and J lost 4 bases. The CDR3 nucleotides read TGTGCCACCAGCAGAGAGCTAGCGGCTTTCCCAGATACGCAGTATTTT. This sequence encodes CATSRELAAFPDTQYF.

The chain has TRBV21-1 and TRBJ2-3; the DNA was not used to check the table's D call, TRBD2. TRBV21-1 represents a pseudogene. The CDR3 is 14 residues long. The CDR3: CASSKVWTADTQYF. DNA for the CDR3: TGTGCCAGCAGCAAAGTCTGGACTGCAGATACGCAGTATTTT.

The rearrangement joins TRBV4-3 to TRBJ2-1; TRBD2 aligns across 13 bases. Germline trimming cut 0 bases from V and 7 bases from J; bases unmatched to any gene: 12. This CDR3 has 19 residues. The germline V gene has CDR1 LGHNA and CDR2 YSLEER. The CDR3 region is CASSQEPLTSGGAINEQFF. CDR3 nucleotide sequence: TGCGCCAGCAGCCAAGAACCCCTTACTAGCGGGGGGGCCATAAATGAGCAGTTCTTC.

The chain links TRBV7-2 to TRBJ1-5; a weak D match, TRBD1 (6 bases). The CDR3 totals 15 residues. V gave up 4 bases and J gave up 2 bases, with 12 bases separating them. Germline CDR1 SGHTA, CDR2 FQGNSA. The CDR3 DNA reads TGTGCCAGCAGCTCCCAGGGGTCGCGCAATCAGCCCCAGCATTTT. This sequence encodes CASSSQGSRNQPQHF.

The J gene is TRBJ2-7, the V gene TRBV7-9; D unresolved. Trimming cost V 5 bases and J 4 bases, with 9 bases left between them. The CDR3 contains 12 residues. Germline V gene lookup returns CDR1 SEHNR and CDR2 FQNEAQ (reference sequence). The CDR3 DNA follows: TGTGCCAGCAGCCCTGATTATTACGAGCAGTACTTC. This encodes CASSPDYYEQYF.

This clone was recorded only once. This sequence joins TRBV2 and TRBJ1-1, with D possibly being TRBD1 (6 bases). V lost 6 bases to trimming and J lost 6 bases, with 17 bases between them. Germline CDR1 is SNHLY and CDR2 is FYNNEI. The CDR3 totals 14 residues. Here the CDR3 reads CASSWRGGSPEAFF. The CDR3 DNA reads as TGTGCCAGCAGCTGGCGAGGGGGGAGCCCTGAAGCTTTCTTT.

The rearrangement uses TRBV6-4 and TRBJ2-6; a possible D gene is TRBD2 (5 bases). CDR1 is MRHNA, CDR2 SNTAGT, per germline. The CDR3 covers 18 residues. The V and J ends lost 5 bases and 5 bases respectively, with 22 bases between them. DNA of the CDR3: TGTGCCAGCAGTCTTAGCGACACACGACAAAGTCGGGCCAACGTCCTGACTTTC. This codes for CASSLSDTRQSRANVLTF.

The CDR3 nucleotides read TGTGCCAGCAGTTTATTGGGGACAGGGGGCTACGGTGAGCAGTTCTTC. It is translated as CASSLLGTGGYGEQFF. This chain joins TRBV28 and TRBJ2-1; 12 bases line up with TRBD1. V lost 1 base and J lost 9; bases outside the gene matches: 7. The CDR3 has 16 amino acids. From germline, CDR1 is MDHEN and CDR2 SYDVKM.

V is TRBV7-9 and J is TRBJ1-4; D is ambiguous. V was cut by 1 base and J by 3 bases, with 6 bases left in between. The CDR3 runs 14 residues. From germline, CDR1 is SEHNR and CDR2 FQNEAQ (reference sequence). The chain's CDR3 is CASSLGRANEKLFF. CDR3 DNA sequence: TGTGCCAGCAGCTTAGGGAGGGCTAATGAAAAACTGTTTTTT.

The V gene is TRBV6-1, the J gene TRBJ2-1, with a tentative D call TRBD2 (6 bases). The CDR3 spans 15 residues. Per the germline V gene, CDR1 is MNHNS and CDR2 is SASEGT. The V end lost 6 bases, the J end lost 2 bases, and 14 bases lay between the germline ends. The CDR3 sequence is CASRTPGVAYNEQFF. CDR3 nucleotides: TGTGCCAGCAGGACCCCGGGGGTCGCCTACAATGAGCAGTTCTTC.

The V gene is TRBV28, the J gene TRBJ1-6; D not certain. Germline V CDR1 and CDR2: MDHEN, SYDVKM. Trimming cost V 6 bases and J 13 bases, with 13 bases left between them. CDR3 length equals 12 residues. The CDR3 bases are TGTGCCAGCAGCCTATCACTTTTGCCCCTCCACTTT. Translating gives CASSLSLLPLHF.

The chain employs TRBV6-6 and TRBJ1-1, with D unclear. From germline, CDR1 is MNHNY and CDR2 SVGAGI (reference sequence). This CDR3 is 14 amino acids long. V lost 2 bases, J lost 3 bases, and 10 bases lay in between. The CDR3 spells CASSYGRPYTEAFF. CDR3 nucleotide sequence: TGTGCCAGCAGTTACGGGCGTCCGTACACTGAAGCTTTCTTT.

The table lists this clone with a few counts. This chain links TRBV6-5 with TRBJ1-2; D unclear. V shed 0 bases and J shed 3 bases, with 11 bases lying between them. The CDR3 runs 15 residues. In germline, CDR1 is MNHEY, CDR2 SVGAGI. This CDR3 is CASSYSYWVDYGYTF. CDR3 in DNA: TGTGCCAGCAGTTACTCGTATTGGGTGGACTATGGCTACACCTTC.

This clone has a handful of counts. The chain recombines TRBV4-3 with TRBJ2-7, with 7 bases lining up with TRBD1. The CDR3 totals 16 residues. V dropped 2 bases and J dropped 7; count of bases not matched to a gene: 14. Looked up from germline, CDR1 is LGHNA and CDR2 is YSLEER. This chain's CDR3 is CASSQSEPTGVAEQYF. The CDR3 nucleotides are TGCGCCAGCAGCCAATCCGAGCCAACAGGGGTGGCGGAGCAGTACTTC.

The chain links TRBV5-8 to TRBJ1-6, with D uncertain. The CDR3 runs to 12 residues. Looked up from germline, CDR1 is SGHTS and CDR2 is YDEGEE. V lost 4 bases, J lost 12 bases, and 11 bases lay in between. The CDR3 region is CASSLPTKPLHF. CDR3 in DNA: TGTGCCAGCAGCCTGCCGACCAAACCCCTCCACTTT.

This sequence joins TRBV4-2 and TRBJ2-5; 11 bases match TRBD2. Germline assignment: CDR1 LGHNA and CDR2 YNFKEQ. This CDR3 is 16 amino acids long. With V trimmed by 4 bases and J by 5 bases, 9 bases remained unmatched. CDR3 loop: CASSLHSGGARETQYF. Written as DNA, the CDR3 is TGTGCCAGCAGCCTTCATAGCGGGGGGGCCAGGGAGACCCAGTACTTC.

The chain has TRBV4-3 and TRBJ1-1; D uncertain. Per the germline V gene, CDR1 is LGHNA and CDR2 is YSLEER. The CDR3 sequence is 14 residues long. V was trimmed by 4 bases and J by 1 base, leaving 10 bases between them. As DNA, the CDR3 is TGCGCCAGCAGCCCACTGCTACAGAACACTGAAGCTTTCTTT. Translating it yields CASSPLLQNTEAFF.

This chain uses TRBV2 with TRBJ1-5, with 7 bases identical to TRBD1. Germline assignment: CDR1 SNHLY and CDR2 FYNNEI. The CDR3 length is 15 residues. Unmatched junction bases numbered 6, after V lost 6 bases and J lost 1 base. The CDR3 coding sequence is TGTGCCAGCAGCCTAGGACAGGAGAGCAATCAGCCCCAGCATTTT. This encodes CASSLGQESNQPQHF.

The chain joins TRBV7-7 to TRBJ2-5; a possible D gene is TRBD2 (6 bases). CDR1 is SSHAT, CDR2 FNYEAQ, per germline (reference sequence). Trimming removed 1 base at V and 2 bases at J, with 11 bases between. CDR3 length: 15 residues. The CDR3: CASSLGSAGQETQYF. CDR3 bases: TGTGCCAGCAGCTTAGGGTCGGCGGGACAAGAGACCCAGTACTTC.

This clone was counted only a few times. The CDR3 DNA is TGTGCCAGCAGTCTCCCCGGGGCCGTTAACGAGCAGTACTTC. Its translation is CASSLPGAVNEQYF. V is TRBV28 and J is TRBJ2-7; D is possibly TRBD1 or TRBD2 (5 bases each). The CDR3 runs 14 residues. Germline V CDR1 and CDR2: MDHEN, SYDVKM. Trimming removed 5 bases at V and 5 bases at J, with 16 bases between.

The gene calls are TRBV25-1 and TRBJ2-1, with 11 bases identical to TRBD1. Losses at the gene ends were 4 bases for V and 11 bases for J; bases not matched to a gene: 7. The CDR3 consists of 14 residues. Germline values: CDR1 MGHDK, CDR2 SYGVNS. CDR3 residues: CASSVTGTGGQQFF. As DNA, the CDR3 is TGTGCCAGCAGTGTTACCGGGACAGGGGGGCAGCAGTTCTTC.

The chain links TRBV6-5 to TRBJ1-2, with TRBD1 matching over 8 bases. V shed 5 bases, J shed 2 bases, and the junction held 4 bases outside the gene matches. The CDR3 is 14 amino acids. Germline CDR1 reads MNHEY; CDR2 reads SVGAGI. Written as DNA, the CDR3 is TGTGCCAGCAGTCCCCGGACAGGGAACTATGGCTACACCTTC. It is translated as CASSPRTGNYGYTF.

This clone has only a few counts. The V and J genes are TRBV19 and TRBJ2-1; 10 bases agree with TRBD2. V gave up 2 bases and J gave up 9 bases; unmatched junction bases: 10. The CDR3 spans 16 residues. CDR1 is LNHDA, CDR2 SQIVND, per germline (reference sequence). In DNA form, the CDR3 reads TGTGCCAGTAGTATACTGCCTAGCGGGAGTCTCGGTGAGCAGTTCTTC. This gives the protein CASSILPSGSLGEQFF.

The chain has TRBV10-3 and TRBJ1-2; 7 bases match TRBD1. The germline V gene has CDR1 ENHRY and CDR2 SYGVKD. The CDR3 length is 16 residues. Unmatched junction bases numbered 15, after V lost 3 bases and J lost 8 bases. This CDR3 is CAISDAVKGAHGGYTF. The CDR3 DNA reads TGTGCCATCAGTGACGCGGTAAAGGGGGCGCATGGGGGCTACACCTTC.